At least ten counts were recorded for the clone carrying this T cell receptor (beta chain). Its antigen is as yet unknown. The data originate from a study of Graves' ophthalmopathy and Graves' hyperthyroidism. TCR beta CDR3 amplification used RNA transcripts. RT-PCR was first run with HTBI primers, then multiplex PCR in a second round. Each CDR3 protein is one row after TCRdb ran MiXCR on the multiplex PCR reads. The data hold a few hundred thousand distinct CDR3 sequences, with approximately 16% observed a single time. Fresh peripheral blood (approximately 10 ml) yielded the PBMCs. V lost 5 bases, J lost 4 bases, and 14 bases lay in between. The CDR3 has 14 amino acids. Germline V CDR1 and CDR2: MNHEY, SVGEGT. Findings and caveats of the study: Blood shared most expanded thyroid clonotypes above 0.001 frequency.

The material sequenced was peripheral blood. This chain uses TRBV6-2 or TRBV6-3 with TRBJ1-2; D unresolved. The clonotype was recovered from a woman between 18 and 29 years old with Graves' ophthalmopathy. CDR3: CASSTFLRGYGYTF. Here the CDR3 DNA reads TGTGCCAGCAGTACCTTTCTCCGGGGCTATGGCTACACCTTC.